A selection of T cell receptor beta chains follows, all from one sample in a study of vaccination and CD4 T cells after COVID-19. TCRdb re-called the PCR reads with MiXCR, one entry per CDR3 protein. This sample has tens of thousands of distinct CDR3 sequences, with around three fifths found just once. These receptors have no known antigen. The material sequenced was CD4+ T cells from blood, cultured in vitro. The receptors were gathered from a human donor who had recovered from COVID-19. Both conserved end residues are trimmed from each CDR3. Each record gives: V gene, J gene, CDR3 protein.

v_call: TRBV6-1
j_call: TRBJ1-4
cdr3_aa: ASSEGQINEKLF

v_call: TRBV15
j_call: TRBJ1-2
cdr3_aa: ATSRDQDRVIGYT

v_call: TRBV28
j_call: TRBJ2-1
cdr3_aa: ASSLSYNEQF

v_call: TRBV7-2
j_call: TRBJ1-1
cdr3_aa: ASSLGGVFTEAF

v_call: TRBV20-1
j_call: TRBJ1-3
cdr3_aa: SARSFGNTIY

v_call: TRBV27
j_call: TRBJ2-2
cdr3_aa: ASRGDTPGLNTGELF

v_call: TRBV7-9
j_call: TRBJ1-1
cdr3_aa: ASSLRTGKNTEAF

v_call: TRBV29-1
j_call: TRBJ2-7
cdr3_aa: SVNSPGQNTNQY

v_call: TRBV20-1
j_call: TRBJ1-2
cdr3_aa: SARHLPANYGYT

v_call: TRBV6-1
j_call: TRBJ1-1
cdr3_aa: ASRTGGYTEAF

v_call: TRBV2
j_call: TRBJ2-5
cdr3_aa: ASSERDRGQTQY

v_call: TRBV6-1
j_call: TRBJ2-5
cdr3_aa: ASSYNFRETQY

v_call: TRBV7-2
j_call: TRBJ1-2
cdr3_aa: ASSLGWGESGYT

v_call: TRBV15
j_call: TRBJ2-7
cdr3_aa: ATSRDVDSYYEQY

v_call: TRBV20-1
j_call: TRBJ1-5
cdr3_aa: SARVQGGQPQH

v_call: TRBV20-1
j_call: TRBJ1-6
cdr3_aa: SAMNVGNSPLH

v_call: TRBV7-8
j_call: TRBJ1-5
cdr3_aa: ASSLVGSFPQPQH

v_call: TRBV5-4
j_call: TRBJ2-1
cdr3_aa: ASSLSHSEQF

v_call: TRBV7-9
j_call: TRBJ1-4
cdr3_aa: ASSLTGLAYEKLF

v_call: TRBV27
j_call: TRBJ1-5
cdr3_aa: ASSYRGLSNQPQH

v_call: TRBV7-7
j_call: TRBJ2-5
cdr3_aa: ASSLRQGGETQY

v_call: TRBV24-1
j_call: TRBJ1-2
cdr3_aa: ATSEADYGYT